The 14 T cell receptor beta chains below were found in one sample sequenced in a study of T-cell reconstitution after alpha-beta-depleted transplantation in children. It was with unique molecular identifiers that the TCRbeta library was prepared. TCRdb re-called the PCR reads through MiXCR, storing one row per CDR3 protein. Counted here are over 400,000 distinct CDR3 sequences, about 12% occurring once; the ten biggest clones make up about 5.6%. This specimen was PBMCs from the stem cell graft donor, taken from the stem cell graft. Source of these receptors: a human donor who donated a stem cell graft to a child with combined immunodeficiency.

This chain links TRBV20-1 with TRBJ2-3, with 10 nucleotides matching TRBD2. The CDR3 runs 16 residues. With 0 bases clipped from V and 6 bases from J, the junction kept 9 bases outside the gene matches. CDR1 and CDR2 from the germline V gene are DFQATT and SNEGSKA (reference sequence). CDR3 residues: CSARDHGAGGLDTQYF. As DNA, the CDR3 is TGCAGTGCTAGAGATCATGGAGCGGGGGGGCTTGATACGCAGTATTTT.

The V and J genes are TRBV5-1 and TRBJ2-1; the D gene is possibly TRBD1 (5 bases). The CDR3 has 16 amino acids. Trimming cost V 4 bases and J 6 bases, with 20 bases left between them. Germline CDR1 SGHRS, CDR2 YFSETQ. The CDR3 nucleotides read TGCGCCAGCAGCACCCAAAGGGGCTGGGTGTCCAATGAGCAGTTCTTC. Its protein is CASSTQRGWVSNEQFF.

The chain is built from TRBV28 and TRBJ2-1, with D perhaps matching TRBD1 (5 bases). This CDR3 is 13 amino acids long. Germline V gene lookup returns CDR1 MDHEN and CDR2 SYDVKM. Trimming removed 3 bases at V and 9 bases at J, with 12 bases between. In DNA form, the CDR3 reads TGTGCCAGCAGTTTCGACAGAGCTGGTGAGCAGTTCTTC. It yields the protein CASSFDRAGEQFF.

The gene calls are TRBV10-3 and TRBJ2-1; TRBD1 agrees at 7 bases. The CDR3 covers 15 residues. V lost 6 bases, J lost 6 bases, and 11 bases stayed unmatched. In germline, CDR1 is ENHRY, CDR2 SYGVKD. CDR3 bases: TGTGCCATCAGAGGAGACAGGGTGGGCACCAATGAGCAGTTCTTC. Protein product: CAIRGDRVGTNEQFF.

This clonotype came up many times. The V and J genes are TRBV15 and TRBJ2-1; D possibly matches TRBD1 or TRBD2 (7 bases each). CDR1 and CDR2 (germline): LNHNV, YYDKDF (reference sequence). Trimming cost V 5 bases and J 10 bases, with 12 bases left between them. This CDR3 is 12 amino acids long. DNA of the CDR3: TGTGCCACCAGCCCAGGGGGGGAAGAGCAGTTCTTC. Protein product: CATSPGGEEQFF.

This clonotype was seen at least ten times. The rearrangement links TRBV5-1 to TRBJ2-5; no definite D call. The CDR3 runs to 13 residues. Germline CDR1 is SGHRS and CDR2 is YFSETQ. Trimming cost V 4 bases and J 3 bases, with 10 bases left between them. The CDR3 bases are TGCGCCAGCAGCCTCCCTCCAGAAGAGACCCAGTACTTC. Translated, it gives CASSLPPEETQYF.

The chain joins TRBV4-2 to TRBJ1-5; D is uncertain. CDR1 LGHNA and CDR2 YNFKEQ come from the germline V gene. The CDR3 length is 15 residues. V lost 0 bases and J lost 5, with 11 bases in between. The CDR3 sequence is CASSQDSVPHQPQHF. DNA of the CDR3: TGTGCCAGCAGCCAAGATAGCGTTCCCCATCAGCCCCAGCATTTT.

This CDR3 reads CASSWDTQETQYF. CDR3 DNA: TGTGCCAGCAGTTGGGACACTCAAGAGACCCAGTACTTC. This chain connects TRBV12-3 or TRBV12-4 to TRBJ2-5, with D possibly being TRBD1 (6 bases). V lost 4 bases, J lost 2 bases, and 8 bases lay in between. The CDR3 runs to 13 residues.

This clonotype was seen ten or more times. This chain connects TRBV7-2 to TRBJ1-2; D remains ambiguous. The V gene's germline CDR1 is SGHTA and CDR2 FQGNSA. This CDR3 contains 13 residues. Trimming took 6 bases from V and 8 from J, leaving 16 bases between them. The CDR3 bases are TGTGCCAGCAGTGTCTGGGCACGGCGGGGCTACACCTTC. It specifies CASSVWARRGYTF. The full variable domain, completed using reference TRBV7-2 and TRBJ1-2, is GAGVSQSPSNKVTEKGKDVELRCDPISGHTALYWYRQSLGQGLEFLIYFQGNSAPDKSGLPSDRFSAERTGGSVSTLTIQRTQQEDSAVYLCASSVWARRGYTFGSGTRLTVV.

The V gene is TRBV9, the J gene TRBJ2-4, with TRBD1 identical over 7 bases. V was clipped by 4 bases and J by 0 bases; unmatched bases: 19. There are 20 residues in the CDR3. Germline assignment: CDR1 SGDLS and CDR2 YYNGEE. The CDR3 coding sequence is TGTGCCAGCAGCCCAAGCCCAGCCCCGGGACAGCATATAGCCAAAAACATTCAGTACTTC. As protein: CASSPSPAPGQHIAKNIQYF.

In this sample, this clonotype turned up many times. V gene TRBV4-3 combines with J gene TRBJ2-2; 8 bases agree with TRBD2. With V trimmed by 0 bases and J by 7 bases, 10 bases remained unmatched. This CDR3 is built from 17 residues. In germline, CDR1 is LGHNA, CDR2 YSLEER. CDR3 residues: CASSQDPGGDGIGELFF. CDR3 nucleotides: TGCGCCAGCAGCCAAGATCCGGGGGGGGACGGGATCGGGGAGCTGTTTTTT.

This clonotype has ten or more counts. The CDR3 bases are TGTGCCATCAGTGAGTCTCTGGGACAGGGAATTGTAAACATTCAGTACTTC. Its protein product is CAISESLGQGIVNIQYF. The chain couples TRBV10-3 to TRBJ2-4; TRBD1 matches at 9 bases. Germline assignment: CDR1 ENHRY and CDR2 SYGVKD. The CDR3 contains 17 residues. The V and J ends lost 0 bases and 6 bases, in that order; junction bases with no gene match: 9.

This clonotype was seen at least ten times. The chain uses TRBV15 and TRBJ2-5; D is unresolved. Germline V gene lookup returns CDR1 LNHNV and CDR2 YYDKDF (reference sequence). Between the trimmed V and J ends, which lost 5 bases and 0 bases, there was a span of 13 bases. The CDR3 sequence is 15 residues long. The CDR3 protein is CATSVRHNYQETQYF. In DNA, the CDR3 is TGTGCCACCAGCGTGAGACATAACTACCAAGAGACCCAGTACTTC. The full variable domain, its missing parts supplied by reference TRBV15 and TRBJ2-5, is DAMVIQNPRYQVTQFGKPVTLSCSQTLNHNVMYWYQQKSSQAPKLLFHYYDKDFNNEADTPDNFQSRRPNTSFCFLDIRSPGLGDTAMYLCATSVRHNYQETQYFGPGTRLLVL.

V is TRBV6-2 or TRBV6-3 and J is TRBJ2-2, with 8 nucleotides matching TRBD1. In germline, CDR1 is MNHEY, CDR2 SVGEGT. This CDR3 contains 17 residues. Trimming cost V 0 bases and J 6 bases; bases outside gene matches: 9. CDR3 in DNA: TGTGCCAGCAGTTACTCAGAGGACAGGGTGTCTCCCGGGGAGCTGTTTTTT. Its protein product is CASSYSEDRVSPGELFF.